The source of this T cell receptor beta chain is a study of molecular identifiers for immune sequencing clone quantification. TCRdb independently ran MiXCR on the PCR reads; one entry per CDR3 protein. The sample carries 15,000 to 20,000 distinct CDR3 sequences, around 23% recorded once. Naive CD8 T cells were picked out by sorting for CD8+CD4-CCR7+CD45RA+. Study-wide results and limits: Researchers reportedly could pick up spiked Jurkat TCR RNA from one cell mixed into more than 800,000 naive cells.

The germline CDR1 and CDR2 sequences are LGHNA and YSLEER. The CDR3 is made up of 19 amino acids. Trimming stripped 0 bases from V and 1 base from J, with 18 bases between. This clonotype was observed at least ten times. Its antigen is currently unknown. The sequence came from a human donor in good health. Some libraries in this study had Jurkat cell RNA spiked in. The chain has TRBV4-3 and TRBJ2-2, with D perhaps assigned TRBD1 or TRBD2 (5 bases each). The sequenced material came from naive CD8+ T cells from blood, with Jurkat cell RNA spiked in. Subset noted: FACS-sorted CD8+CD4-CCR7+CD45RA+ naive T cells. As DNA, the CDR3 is TGCGCCAGCAGCCAAGAATTTGGGGGAGTAGGAAGGAACACCGGGGAGCTGTTTTTT. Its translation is CASSQEFGGVGRNTGELFF.